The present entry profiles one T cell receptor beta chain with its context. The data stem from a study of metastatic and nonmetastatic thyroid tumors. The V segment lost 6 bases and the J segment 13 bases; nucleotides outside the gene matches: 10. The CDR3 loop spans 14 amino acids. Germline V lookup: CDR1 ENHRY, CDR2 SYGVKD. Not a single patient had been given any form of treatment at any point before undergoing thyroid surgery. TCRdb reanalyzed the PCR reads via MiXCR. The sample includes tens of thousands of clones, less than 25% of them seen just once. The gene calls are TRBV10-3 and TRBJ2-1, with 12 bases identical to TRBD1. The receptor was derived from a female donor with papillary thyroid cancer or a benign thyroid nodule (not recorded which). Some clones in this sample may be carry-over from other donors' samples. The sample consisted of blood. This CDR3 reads CAIRWGQGAKYQFF. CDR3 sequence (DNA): TGTGCCATCAGATGGGGACAGGGGGCGAAGTATCAGTTCTTC.